The entry below gives a single T cell receptor beta chain sequence along with its context. The record originates from a study of graft-versus-host responses after intestinal transplantation. Study-wide background: Recipients had transplants, and these were multivisceral, liver-intestinal, or isolated intestinal. Recipients uniformly received anti-thymocyte globulin induction, followed by tacrolimus and steroids for about three years.

Clones were read by immunoSEQ multiplex PCR, and TCRdb kept only the in-frame ones, dropping some. The profile shows tens of thousands of clones, approximately 92% of them singletons. The CDR3 spans 18 residues. The V gene's germline CDR1 is SGHAT and CDR2 FQNNGV. Losses at the gene ends were 5 bases for V and 1 base for J; bases not matched to a gene: 16. This sequence joins TRBV11-2 and TRBJ2-5; 7 positions match TRBD2. The sample in question was bone marrow, obtained 734 days after intestinal transplantation. The sequence came from a human patient who received an intestinal transplant, so some T cells may come from the graft donor. In DNA, the CDR3 is TGTGCCAGCAGCGGACACGCCGGCTCTAGCGGTACCCAAGAGACCCAGTACTTC. Translating it yields CASSGHAGSSGTQETQYF.